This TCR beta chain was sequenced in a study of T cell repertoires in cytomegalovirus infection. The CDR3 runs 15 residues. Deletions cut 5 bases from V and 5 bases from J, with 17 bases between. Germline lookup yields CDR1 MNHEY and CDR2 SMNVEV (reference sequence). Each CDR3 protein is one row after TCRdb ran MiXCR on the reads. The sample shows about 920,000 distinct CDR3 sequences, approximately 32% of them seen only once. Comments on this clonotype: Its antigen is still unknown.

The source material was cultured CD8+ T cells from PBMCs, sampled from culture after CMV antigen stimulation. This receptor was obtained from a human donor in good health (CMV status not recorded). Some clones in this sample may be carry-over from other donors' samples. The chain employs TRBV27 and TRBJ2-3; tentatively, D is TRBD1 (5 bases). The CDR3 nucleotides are TGTGCCAGCAGTCCCCCAGTAGGGGCCGGAGATACGCAGTATTTT. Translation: CASSPPVGAGDTQYF.